The 14 T cell receptor beta chains below were found in one sample sequenced in a study of T-cell memory formation after mild COVID-19. Each CDR3 protein is one row after TCRdb ran MiXCR on the 5' RACE reads. Of around 370,000 distinct CDR3 sequences in the sample, 20% to 25% were seen once. The sample consisted of PBMCs or a T cell subset sorted from them (not recorded which). Receptor source: an adult woman who had mild COVID-19 (a few samples of this study predate the infection). Cell type and time point are not known.

This clonotype has more than one count but fewer than ten. The rearrangement links TRBV3-1 to TRBJ1-2, with a possible D match to TRBD1 (5 bases). Trimming shortened V by 1 base and J by 7 bases, and 13 bases separated the two germline ends. The germline V gene encodes CDR1 LGHDT and CDR2 YNNKEL (reference sequence). The CDR3 runs to 14 residues. DNA for the CDR3: TGTGCCAGCAGCCAAGTAGGCGGGGCCTTTGGCTACACCTTC. Translating gives CASSQVGGAFGYTF.

The chain carries TRBV5-1 and TRBJ2-1; TRBD2 might be the D (5 bases). Germline assignment: CDR1 SGHRS and CDR2 YFSETQ. This CDR3 contains 16 residues. The V end lost 0 bases, the J end lost 7 bases, and 17 bases lay between the germline ends. The CDR3 DNA reads as TGCGCCAGCAGCTTGGGGGCGCGGGTCGACTCGAATGAGCAGTTCTTC. This translates into CASSLGARVDSNEQFF.

The DNA of the CDR3 is TGCAGTGCTTATTTGGGGAGGGCCGGTAATGAGCAGTTCTTC. The encoded protein is CSAYLGRAGNEQFF. This rearrangement joins TRBV20-1 to TRBJ2-1, with 7 nucleotides matching TRBD2. Germline V CDR1 and CDR2: DFQATT, SNEGSKA (reference sequence). Trimming removed 5 bases from V and 7 bases from J; junction bases left unmatched: 11. There are 14 residues in the CDR3.

This clonotype was seen at least ten times. The genes are TRBV11-2 and TRBJ2-3; D gene unclear. CDR3 length equals 12 residues. Germline V CDR1 and CDR2: SGHAT, FQNNGV. V lost 7 bases and J 0 bases, leaving 5 bases between the germline ends. The CDR3 sequence is CASTPSTDTQYF. Written as DNA, the CDR3 is TGTGCCAGCACTCCTAGCACAGATACGCAGTATTTT.

The chain has TRBV20-1 and TRBJ1-1; possibly TRBD1 for D (5 bases). Trimming left V 0 bases short and J 5 bases short, with 13 bases between. Germline CDR1 DFQATT, CDR2 SNEGSKA (reference sequence). CDR3 length: 14 residues. The CDR3: CSARDWSGPTEAFF. The CDR3 bases are TGCAGTGCTAGAGACTGGTCGGGACCTACTGAAGCTTTCTTT.

The chain employs TRBV21-1 and TRBJ2-1; the DNA was not compared with TRBD2, the D call given in the table. TRBV21-1 is described as a pseudogene. The CDR3 has 16 amino acids. The CDR3 nucleotides are TGTGCCAGCCGTACTAGCGGGAGAAGAAGAAAAAATGAGCAGTTCTTC. It is translated as CASRTSGRRRKNEQFF.

A few counts support this clonotype. The chain combines TRBV20-1 with TRBJ1-2; a weak D match, TRBD1 (6 bases). The CDR3 contains 12 residues. V gave up 6 bases and J gave up 6 bases, with 14 bases separating them. Germline V gives CDR1 DFQATT, CDR2 SNEGSKA (reference sequence). The CDR3 DNA reads TGCAGTGCGCGTCGGGGGCGTGATGGCTACACCTTC. This gives the protein CSARRGRDGYTF.

This chain joins TRBV19 and TRBJ1-2; a possible D gene is TRBD1 (5 bases). The germline V gene encodes CDR1 LNHDA and CDR2 SQIVND (reference sequence). Trimming stripped 3 bases from V and 5 bases from J, with 13 bases between. This CDR3 is built from 14 residues. The CDR3 loop is CASSIRDGPYGYTF. The CDR3 bases are TGTGCCAGTAGTATTCGGGACGGACCTTATGGCTACACCTTC.

The table lists this clonotype with a few counts. V usage is TRBV20-1 and J usage is TRBJ2-1, with TRBD2 matching over 15 bases. The CDR3 covers 15 residues. V lost 3 bases, J lost 8 bases, and 5 bases stayed unmatched. Germline V lookup: CDR1 DFQATT, CDR2 SNEGSKA (reference sequence). DNA for the CDR3: TGCAGTGCTAGCAGGACTAGCGGGGGGGTGGATGAGCAGTTCTTC. Amino acid sequence: CSASRTSGGVDEQFF.

The chain joins TRBV18 to TRBJ2-1, with 11 positions matching TRBD1. Germline lookup yields CDR1 KGHSH and CDR2 LQKENI. With V trimmed by 3 bases and J by 8 bases, 6 bases remained unmatched. CDR3 length: 15 amino acids. This chain's CDR3 is CASSPWTGGGYEQFF. The CDR3, as DNA: TGTGCCAGCTCACCTTGGACAGGGGGCGGCTATGAGCAGTTCTTC.

This rearrangement joins TRBV5-1 to TRBJ2-1; 7 nucleotides match TRBD2. The CDR3 runs to 18 residues. The junction had 13 bases not matched to a gene; V was cut back by 4 bases and J by 0 bases. Germline CDR1 reads SGHRS; CDR2 reads YFSETQ. The CDR3 spells CASSKQALAAFSYNEQFF. CDR3 sequence (DNA): TGCGCCAGCAGCAAACAGGCGCTAGCGGCATTCTCCTACAATGAGCAGTTCTTC.

The chain uses TRBV11-2 and TRBJ2-3; D is uncertain. This CDR3 spans 13 amino acids. V gave up 2 bases and J gave up 5 bases, with 8 bases separating them. Looked up from germline, CDR1 is SGHAT and CDR2 is FQNNGV. The CDR3 loop is CASSLTSVDTQYF. The CDR3 DNA sequence: TGTGCCAGCAGCTTAACAAGCGTAGATACGCAGTATTTT.

The V and J genes are TRBV7-2 and TRBJ2-1, with D tentatively TRBD1 or TRBD2 (6 bases each). CDR3 size: 15 residues. V lost 4 bases to trimming and J lost 7 bases, with 17 bases between them. Per the germline V gene, CDR1 is SGHTA and CDR2 is FQGNSA. For the CDR3, the DNA is TGTGCCAGCAGCTCAGCATGGGGGGCCTTTAATGAGCAGTTCTTC. This translates into CASSSAWGAFNEQFF. Complete variable domain (other parts from reference TRBV7-2 and TRBJ2-1): GAGVSQSPSNKVTEKGKDVELRCDPISGHTALYWYRQSLGQGLEFLIYFQGNSAPDKSGLPSDRFSAERTGGSVSTLTIQRTQQEDSAVYLCASSSAWGAFNEQFFGPGTRLTVL.

This chain uses TRBV6-5 with TRBJ2-2, with 8 bases lining up with TRBD2. Losses at the gene ends were 0 bases for V and 4 bases for J; bases not matched to a gene: 4. Germline V gene lookup returns CDR1 MNHEY and CDR2 SVGAGI. The length of the CDR3 is 16 residues. CDR3 nucleotides: TGTGCCAGCAGTTACTCGCCGGGAGGGAGCACCGGGGAGCTGTTTTTT. Translating it yields CASSYSPGGSTGELFF.